What follows describes a single T cell receptor beta chain. Its antigen is unidentified. V lost 10 bases to trimming and J lost 1 base, with 13 bases between them. The germline V gene encodes CDR1 MDHEN and CDR2 SYDVKM. This CDR3 spans 13 amino acids. This entry belongs to a study of cytomegalovirus exposure and HLA in healthy donors. General observations from the study: According to a later analysis, most TCR beta chains associated with CMV appeared HLA-restricted. As a later analysis showed, a missense DCLRE1C variant was linked to trimming of TCR beta V- and J-genes.

Amplification used 60 Vbeta primers and 13 Jbeta primers. Data came from immunoSEQ multiplex PCR; TCRdb stores just in-frame clones and leaves some out. Found here are 90,000 or so clones, approximately 80% of them singletons; the top ten hold approximately 3.3%. Sequenced: PBMCs. The sequence came from a woman in her thirties or forties in good health and CMV-seronegative. The V gene is TRBV28, the J gene TRBJ1-1; possible D gene TRBD1, 6 bases. The CDR3 DNA reads TGTGCCATCGCAGGGGAGAGGAACACTGAAGCTTTCTTT. Translating gives CAIAGERNTEAFF.